This T cell receptor beta chain was recovered during a study of cytomegalovirus exposure and HLA in healthy donors. Primers: 60 Vbeta forward and 13 Jbeta reverse. Clones were sequenced by immunoSEQ multiplex PCR, and TCRdb holds only the in-frame ones, with some missing. The sample comprises under 200,000 clones, around 79% of which are singletons, and around 15% rests with the top ten. The sample was PBMCs. The sequence was collected from a man aged 50 to 59 in good health and CMV-seropositive.

Here the CDR3 DNA reads TGTGCCAGCAGTGGGGGAGGGCCTTACAATGAGCAGTTCTTC. Translated, it gives CASSGGGPYNEQFF. The chain recombines TRBV6-6 with TRBJ2-1, with 7 bases fitting TRBD2. The CDR3 spans 14 residues. V lost 5 bases, J lost 4 bases, and 5 bases stayed unmatched. Germline CDR1 reads MNHNY; CDR2 reads SVGAGI (reference sequence).